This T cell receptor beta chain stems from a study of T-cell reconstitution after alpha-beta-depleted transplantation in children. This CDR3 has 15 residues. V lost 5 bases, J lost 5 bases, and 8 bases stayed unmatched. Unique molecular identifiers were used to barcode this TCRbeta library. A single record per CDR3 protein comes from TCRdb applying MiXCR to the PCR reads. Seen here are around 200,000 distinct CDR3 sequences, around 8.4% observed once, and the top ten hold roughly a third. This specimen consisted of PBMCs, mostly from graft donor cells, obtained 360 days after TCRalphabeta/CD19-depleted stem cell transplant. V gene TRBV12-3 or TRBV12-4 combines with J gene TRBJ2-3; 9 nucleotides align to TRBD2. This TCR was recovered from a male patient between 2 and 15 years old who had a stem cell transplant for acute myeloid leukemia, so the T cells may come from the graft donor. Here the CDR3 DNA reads TGTGCCAGCAGTCCCCCGGGACTAGCAGTAGATACGCAGTATTTT. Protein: CASSPPGLAVDTQYF.